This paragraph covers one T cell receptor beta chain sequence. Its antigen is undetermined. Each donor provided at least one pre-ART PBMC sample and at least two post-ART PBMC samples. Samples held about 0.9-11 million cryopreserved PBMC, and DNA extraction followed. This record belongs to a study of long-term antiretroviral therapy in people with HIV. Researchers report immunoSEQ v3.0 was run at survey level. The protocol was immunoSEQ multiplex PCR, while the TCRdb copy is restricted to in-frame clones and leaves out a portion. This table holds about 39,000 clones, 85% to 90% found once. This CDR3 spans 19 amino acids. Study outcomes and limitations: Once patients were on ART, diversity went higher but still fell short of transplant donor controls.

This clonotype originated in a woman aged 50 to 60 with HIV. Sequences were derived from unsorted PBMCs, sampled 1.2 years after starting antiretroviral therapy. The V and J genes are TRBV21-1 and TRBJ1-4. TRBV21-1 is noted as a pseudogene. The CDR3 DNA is TGTGCCAGCAGCCTAGGACCAAGGTGTCCGATTGCAACTAATGAAAAACTGTTTTTT. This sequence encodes CASSLGPRCPIATNEKLFF.